A single sample gave rise to the 9 T cell receptor beta chains below, sequenced in a study of a mutant IDH1 vaccine in newly diagnosed glioma. Noted time point: week 47, end of study. Mutant IDH1 20-mer peptide, at 300 ug, made up each vaccine dose, with topical imiquimod. The antigens for these receptors are not known. Assay: immunoSEQ multiplex PCR; the TCRdb copy retains only in-frame clones and omits some. This sample has fewer than 95,000 clones, with 75% to 90% found just once. The input for sequencing was PBMCs, taken from a glioma patient whose treatment included an IDH1 peptide vaccine. These receptors were obtained from a man aged 35 to 55 with glioma.

V and J are TRBV14 and TRBJ2-7, with D possibly being TRBD1 or TRBD2 (5 bases each). V gave up 5 bases and J gave up 0 bases, with 8 bases separating them. Per the germline V gene, CDR1 is SGHDN and CDR2 is FVKESK. The CDR3 consists of 13 residues. In DNA, the CDR3 is TGTGCCAGCAGCGGGGGTTTCTCCTACGAGCAGTACTTC. It codes for CASSGGFSYEQYF.

The chain is built from TRBV10-3 and TRBJ2-5; 11 bases fit TRBD2. V was clipped by 3 bases and J by 5 bases; unmatched bases: 5. The CDR3 length is 15 residues. Germline CDR1 reads ENHRY; CDR2 reads SYGVKD. CDR3 sequence (DNA): TGTGCCATCAGTGAAGCTAGCGGGGGGCGGGAGACCCAGTACTTC. Protein product: CAISEASGGRETQYF.

In this sample, this clone turned up once. The chain couples TRBV11-2 to TRBJ1-4; the D gene is possibly TRBD1 (6 bases). The CDR3 loop spans 15 amino acids. V lost 5 bases and J lost 11, with 21 bases in between. Germline V CDR1 and CDR2: SGHAT, FQNNGV. CDR3 loop: CASSLPGTRGGKLFF. The CDR3 bases are TGTGCCAGCAGCCTTCCCGGGACAAGGGGTGGGAAACTGTTTTTT. Complete variable domain (other parts from reference TRBV11-2 and TRBJ1-4): EAGVAQSPRYKIIEKRQSVAFWCNPISGHATLYWYQQILGQGPKLLIQFQNNGVVDDSQLPKDRFSAERLKGVDSTLKIQPAKLEDSAVYLCASSLPGTRGGKLFFGSGTQLSVL.

The chain combines TRBV6-5 with TRBJ1-4; D perhaps matches TRBD1 (5 bases). This CDR3 has 13 residues. Trimming removed 5 bases from V and 7 bases from J, with 11 bases in between. Per the germline V gene, CDR1 is MNHEY and CDR2 is SVGAGI. CDR3 nucleotides: TGTGCCAGCAGTAGAGCCCAGGGTGAAAAACTGTTTTTT. Translated: CASSRAQGEKLFF.

The rearrangement joins TRBV7-9 to TRBJ1-2, with a weak D call TRBD1 (5 bases). The CDR3 length is 15 residues. The V end lost 0 bases, the J end lost 4 bases, and 12 bases lay between the germline ends. Germline CDR1 is SEHNR and CDR2 is FQNEAQ (reference sequence). CDR3 sequence (DNA): TGTGCCAGCAGCTTAGCGCAGGGAACCCCCTATGGCTACACCTTC. Translating it yields CASSLAQGTPYGYTF.

V gene TRBV5-1 combines with J gene TRBJ2-1; 7 nucleotides align to TRBD2. Looked up from germline, CDR1 is SGHRS and CDR2 is YFSETQ. V gave up 0 bases and J gave up 6 bases; unmatched junction bases: 9. The CDR3 covers 16 residues. This CDR3 is CASSLERSGIANEQFF. In DNA, the CDR3 is TGCGCCAGCAGCTTGGAAAGGAGCGGGATCGCCAATGAGCAGTTCTTC.

This chain links TRBV4-3 with TRBJ1-1; 11 nucleotides agree with TRBD1. The V and J ends lost 3 bases and 5 bases, in that order; junction bases with no gene match: 11. The CDR3 sequence is 17 residues long. Looked up from germline, CDR1 is LGHNA and CDR2 is YSLEER. The CDR3, as DNA: TGCGCCAGCAGCCAGTACTCGGCCGGGACAGGGGGGACTGAAGCTTTCTTT. Amino acid sequence: CASSQYSAGTGGTEAFF.

This chain uses TRBV10-3 with TRBJ2-1; D is unclear. Germline-derived CDR1 and CDR2 are ENHRY and SYGVKD. The CDR3 is made up of 14 amino acids. The V gene lost 3 bases and the J gene lost 4 bases, with 10 bases spanning the gap. The CDR3 DNA is TGTGCCATCAGTGACTGGGCCGTTTACAATGAGCAGTTCTTC. Protein sequence: CAISDWAVYNEQFF.

Notes on this clone: Possible read error: a much larger clone is one base away. This chain connects TRBV10-3 to TRBJ1-5, with D uncertain. CDR1 is ENHRY and CDR2 is SYGVKD in the germline V gene. The CDR3 loop spans 14 amino acids. Written as DNA, the CDR3 is TGTGCCATCAGTGAGTCTGGAGTCAATCGGCCCCAGCATTTT. Residues: CAISESGVNRPQHF.